Here is one T cell receptor beta chain with its context. One junction end disagrees with the germline gene, perhaps due to a read error. The CDR3 is 17 residues long. Germline V gene data show CDR1 as MDHEN and CDR2 as SYDVKM. TCR beta cDNA was prepared out of roughly 520 ng total RNA by means of a constant-region primer. It was through three nested multiplex PCR rounds of slightly modified ARM-PCR that TCR beta libraries arose. In the first two PCR rounds, TRBV1-TRBV30 forward primers were paired with a C-beta reverse primer, and each round lasted roughly 9 cycles. TCRdb called the multiplex PCR reads again in MiXCR, with one record for every CDR3 protein. Altogether approximately 92,000 distinct CDR3 sequences are present, around 63% being singletons, with the ten largest covering more than 8%. Starting material for RNA and DNA co-extraction consisted of about 20-33 mg of unsorted bulk tissue. These data belong to a study of tumor-infiltrating lymphocytes in primary liver carcinoma.

The sample comprised liver tumor tissue from sampling region 5. Subset in this sample: tumor region T5, tumor centre. This receptor was identified in a woman in her sixties with primary liver carcinoma and hepatitis B virus infection. The chain links TRBV28 to TRBJ2-1; TRBD2 matches 13 bases. The CDR3 loop reads CAGSSLGLAGFSNEQFF. DNA of the CDR3: TGTGCCGGCAGTTCCCTGGGACTAGCGGGATTCTCCAATGAGCAGTTCTTC.